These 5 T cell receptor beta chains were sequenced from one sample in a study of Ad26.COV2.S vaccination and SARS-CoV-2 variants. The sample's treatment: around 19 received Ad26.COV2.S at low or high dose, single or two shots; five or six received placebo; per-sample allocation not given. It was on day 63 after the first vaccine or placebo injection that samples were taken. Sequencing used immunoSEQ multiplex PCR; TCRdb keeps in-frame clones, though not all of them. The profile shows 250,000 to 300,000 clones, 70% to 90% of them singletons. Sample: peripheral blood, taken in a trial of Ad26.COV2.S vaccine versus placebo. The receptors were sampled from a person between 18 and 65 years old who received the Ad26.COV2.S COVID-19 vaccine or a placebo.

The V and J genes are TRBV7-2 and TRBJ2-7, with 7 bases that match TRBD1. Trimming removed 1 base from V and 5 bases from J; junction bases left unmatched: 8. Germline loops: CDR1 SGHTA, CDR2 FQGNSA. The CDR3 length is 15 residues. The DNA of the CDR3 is TGTGCCAGCAGCTTAGTACAGGGGATTCTCCACGAGCAGTACTTC. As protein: CASSLVQGILHEQYF. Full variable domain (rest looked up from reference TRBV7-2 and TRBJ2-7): GAGVSQSPSNKVTEKGKDVELRCDPISGHTALYWYRQSLGQGLEFLIYFQGNSAPDKSGLPSDRFSAERTGGSVSTLTIQRTQQEDSAVYLCASSLVQGILHEQYFGPGTRLTVT.

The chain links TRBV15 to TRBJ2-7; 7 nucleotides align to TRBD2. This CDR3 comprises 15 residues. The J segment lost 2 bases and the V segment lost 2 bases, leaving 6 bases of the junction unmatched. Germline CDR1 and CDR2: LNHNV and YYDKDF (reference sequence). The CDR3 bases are TGTGCCACCAGCAGACGACTAGCAATAGCCTACGAGCAGTACTTC. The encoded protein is CATSRRLAIAYEQYF.

Here the CDR3 DNA reads TGTGCCAGCAGCCGGTCTCAACAGGGGGCCGCCACCGGGGAGCTGTTTTTT. Protein sequence: CASSRSQQGAATGELFF. The V call is TRBV4-2, the J call TRBJ2-2, with 9 bases aligning to TRBD1. CDR1 LGHNA and CDR2 YNFKEQ come from the germline V gene. The V gene end was trimmed by 4 bases and the J gene end by 4 bases; junction bases not matched to a gene: 10. CDR3 length: 17 residues.

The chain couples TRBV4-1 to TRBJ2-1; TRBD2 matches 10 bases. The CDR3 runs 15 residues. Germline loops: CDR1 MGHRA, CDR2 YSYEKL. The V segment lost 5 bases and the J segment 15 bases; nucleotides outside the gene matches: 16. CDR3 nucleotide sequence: TGCGCCAGCAGCACCTACGGGCTAGCGGGAGAATTTGGGTTCTTC. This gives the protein CASSTYGLAGEFGFF.

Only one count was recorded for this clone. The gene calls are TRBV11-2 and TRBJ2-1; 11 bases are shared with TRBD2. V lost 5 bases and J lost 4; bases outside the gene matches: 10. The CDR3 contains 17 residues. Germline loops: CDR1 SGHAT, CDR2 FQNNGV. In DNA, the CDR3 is TGTGCCAGCAGCCCCCATCCGGGACTAGCGGATTACAATGAGCAGTTCTTC. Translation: CASSPHPGLADYNEQFF.